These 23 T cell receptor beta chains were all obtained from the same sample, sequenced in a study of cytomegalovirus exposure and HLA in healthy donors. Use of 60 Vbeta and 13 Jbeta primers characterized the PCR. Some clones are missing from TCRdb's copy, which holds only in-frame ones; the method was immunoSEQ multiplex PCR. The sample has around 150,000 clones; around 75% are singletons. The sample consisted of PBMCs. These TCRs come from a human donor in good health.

CDR3 in amino acids: CASSGAGTNTGELFF. CDR3 DNA: TGTGCCAGCAGCGGAGCGGGTACGAACACCGGGGAGCTGTTTTTT. The chain combines TRBV9 with TRBJ2-2; D might be TRBD2 (6 bases). The CDR3 sequence is 15 residues long. Germline V gene sequence: CDR1 SGDLS, CDR2 YYNGEE. Between the trimmed V and J ends, which lost 3 bases and 0 bases, there was a span of 9 bases.

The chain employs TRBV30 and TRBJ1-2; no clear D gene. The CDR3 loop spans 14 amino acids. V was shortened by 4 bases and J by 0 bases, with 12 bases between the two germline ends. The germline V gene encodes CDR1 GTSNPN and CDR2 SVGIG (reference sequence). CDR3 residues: CAWTERAPNYGYTF. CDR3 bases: TGTGCCTGGACAGAGAGGGCTCCTAACTATGGCTACACCTTC.

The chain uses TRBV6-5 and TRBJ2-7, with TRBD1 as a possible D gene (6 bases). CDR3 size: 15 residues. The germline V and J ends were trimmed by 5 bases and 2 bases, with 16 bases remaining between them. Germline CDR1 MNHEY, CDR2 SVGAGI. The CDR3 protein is CASSPLYREPYEQYF. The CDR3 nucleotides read TGTGCCAGCAGTCCCCTCTACAGGGAACCCTACGAGCAGTACTTC.

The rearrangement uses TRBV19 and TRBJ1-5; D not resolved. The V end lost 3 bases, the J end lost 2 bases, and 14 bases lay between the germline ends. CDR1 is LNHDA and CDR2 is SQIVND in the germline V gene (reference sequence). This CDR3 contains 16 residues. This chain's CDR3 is CASSMDGGGRNQPQHF. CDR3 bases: TGTGCCAGTAGTATGGATGGAGGAGGGCGCAATCAGCCCCAGCATTTT.

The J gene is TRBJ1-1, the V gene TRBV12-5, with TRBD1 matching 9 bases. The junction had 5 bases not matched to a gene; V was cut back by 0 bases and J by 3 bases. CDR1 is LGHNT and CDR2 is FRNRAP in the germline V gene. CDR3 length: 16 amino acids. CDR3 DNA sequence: TGTGCTAGTGGTTTGGTAGCGACAGGGGGGTACACTGAAGCTTTCTTT. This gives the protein CASGLVATGGYTEAFF. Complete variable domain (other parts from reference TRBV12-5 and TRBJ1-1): DARVTQTPRHKVTEMGQEVTMRCQPILGHNTVFWYRQTMMQGLELLAYFRNRAPLDDSGMPKDRFSAEMPDATLATLKIQPSEPRDSAVYFCASGLVATGGYTEAFFGQGTRLTVV.

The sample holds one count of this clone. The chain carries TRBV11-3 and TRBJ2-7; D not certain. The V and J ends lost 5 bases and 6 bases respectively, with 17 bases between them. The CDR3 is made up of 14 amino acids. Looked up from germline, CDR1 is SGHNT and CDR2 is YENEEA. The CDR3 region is CASSPDSTSGEQYF. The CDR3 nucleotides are TGTGCCAGCAGCCCAGACTCCACCTCCGGCGAGCAGTACTTC.

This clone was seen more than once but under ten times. DNA of the CDR3: TGTGCCAGCAGTTTCGAGCTAGCGGGAGTAGGGGAGACCCAGTACTTC. This gives the protein CASSFELAGVGETQYF. The chain is built from TRBV28 and TRBJ2-5; 10 bases align to TRBD2. The junction had 9 bases not matched to a gene; V was cut back by 3 bases and J by 5 bases. Per the germline V gene, CDR1 is MDHEN and CDR2 is SYDVKM. The CDR3 has 16 residues.

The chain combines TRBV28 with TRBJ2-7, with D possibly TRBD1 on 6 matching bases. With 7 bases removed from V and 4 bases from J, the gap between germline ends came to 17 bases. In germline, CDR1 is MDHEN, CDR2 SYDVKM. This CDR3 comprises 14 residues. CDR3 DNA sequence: TGTGCCAGCAAGGGGGAAGGACCGTTTTACGAGCAGTACTTC. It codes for CASKGEGPFYEQYF. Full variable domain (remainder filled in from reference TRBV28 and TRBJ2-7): DVKVTQSSRYLVKRTGEKVFLECVQDMDHENMFWYRQDPGLGLRLIYFSYDVKMKEKGDIPEGYSVSREKKERFSLILESASTNQTSMYLCASKGEGPFYEQYFGPGTRLTVT.

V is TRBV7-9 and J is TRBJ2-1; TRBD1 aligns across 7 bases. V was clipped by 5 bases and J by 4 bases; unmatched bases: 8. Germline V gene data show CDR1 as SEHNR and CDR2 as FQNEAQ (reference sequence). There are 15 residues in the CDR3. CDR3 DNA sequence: TGTGCCAGCAGCCTCGGGACAGTCAATTACAATGAGCAGTTCTTC. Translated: CASSLGTVNYNEQFF.

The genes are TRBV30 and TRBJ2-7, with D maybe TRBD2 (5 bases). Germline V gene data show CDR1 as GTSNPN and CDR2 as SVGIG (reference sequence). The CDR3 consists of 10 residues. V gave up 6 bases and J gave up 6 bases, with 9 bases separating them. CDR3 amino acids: CACEGSEQYF. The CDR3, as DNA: TGTGCCTGTGAGGGCTCCGAGCAGTACTTC.

CDR3 loop: CASSLRSTSSQETQYF. CDR3 nucleotide sequence: TGTGCCAGCAGCCTAAGGTCCACTAGTTCCCAAGAGACCCAGTACTTC. The chain links TRBV11-2 to TRBJ2-5; maybe TRBD2 (5 bases). V was trimmed by 5 bases and J by 1 base, leaving 17 bases between them. CDR1 and CDR2 from the germline V gene are SGHAT and FQNNGV. The CDR3 covers 16 residues.

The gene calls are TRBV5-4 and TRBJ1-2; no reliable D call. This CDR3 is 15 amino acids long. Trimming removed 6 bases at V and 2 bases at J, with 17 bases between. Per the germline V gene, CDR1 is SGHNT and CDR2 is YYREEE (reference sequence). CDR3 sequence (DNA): TGTGCCAGCACCTACGAAGCAGGCCGAAACTATGGCTACACCTTC. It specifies CASTYEAGRNYGYTF.

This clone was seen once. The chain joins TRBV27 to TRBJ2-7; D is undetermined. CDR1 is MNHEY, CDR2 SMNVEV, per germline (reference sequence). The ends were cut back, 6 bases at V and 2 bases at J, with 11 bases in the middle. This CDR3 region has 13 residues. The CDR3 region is CASSPSGTYEQYF. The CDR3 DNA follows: TGTGCCAGCAGCCCCTCAGGCACCTACGAGCAGTACTTC.

The CDR3 is CAWSTTGFQPQHF. CDR3 DNA: TGTGCCTGGAGTACGACAGGGTTTCAGCCCCAGCATTTT. The chain employs TRBV30 and TRBJ1-5; 7 bases match TRBD1. The V segment lost 2 bases and the J segment 6 bases; nucleotides outside the gene matches: 4. The V gene's germline CDR1 is GTSNPN and CDR2 SVGIG (reference sequence). The CDR3 totals 13 residues.

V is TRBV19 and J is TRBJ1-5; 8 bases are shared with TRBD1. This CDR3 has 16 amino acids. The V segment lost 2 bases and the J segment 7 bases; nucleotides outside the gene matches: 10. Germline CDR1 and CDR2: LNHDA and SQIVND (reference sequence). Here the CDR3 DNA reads TGTGCCAGTAGTATAAGTGAGGACAGGGCACGGCAGCCCCAGCATTTT. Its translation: CASSISEDRARQPQHF.

This chain's CDR3 is CASSSDRANYGYTF. Written as DNA, the CDR3 is TGTGCCAGCAGCTCGGACAGGGCGAACTATGGCTACACCTTC. V gene TRBV7-2 combines with J gene TRBJ1-2, with 8 bases that match TRBD1. Trimming removed 4 bases from V and 2 bases from J; junction bases left unmatched: 3. The length of the CDR3 is 14 residues. Per germline, CDR1 SGHTA and CDR2 FQGNSA. Full variable domain (remainder filled in from reference TRBV7-2 and TRBJ1-2): GAGVSQSPSNKVTEKGKDVELRCDPISGHTALYWYRQSLGQGLEFLIYFQGNSAPDKSGLPSDRFSAERTGGSVSTLTIQRTQQEDSAVYLCASSSDRANYGYTFGSGTRLTVV.

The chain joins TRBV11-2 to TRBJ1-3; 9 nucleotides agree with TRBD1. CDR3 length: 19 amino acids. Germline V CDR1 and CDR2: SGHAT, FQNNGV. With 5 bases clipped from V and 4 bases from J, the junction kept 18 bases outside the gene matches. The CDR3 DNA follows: TGTGCCAGCAGCCCCCGGACGGCACAGGGGGCCACTTACGGAAACACCATATATTTT. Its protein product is CASSPRTAQGATYGNTIYF. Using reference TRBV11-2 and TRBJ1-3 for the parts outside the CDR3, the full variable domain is EAGVAQSPRYKIIEKRQSVAFWCNPISGHATLYWYQQILGQGPKLLIQFQNNGVVDDSQLPKDRFSAERLKGVDSTLKIQPAKLEDSAVYLCASSPRTAQGATYGNTIYFGEGSWLTVV.

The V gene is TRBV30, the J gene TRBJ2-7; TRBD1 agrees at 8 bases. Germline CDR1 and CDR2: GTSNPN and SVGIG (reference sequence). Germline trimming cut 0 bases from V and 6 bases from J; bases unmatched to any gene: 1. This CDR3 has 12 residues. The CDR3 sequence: CAWSVQGGEQYF. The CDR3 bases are TGTGCCTGGAGTGTACAGGGGGGCGAGCAGTACTTC.

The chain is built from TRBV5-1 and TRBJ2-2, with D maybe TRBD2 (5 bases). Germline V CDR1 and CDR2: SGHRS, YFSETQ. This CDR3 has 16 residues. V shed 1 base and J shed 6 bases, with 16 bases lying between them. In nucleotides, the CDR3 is TGCGCCAGCAGCTTGAGCGGTAGGGCGTCTGCCGGGGAGCTGTTTTTT. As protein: CASSLSGRASAGELFF.

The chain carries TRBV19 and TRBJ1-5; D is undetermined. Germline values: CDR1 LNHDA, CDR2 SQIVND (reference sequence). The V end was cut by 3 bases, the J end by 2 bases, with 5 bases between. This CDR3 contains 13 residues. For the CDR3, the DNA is TGTGCCAGTAGTATCGAGGGCAATCAGCCCCAGCATTTT. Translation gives CASSIEGNQPQHF.

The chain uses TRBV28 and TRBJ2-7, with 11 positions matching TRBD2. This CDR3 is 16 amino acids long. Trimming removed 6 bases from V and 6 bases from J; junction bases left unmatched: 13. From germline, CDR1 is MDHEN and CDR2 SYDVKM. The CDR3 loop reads CASSPRVGSGGGEQYF. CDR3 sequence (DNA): TGTGCCAGCAGCCCTCGGGTGGGTAGCGGGGGGGGCGAGCAGTACTTC.

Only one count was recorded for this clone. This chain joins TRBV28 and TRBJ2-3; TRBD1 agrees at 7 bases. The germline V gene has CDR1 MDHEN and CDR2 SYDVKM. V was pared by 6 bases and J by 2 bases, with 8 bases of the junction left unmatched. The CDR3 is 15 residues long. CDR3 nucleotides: TGTGCCAGCAGGGAAGGGGGCAGAGTCACAGATACGCAGTATTTT. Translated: CASREGGRVTDTQYF.

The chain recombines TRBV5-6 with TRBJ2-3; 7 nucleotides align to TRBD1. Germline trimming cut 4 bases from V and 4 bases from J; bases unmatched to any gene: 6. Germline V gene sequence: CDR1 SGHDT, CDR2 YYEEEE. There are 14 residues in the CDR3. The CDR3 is CASSPLQGADTQYF. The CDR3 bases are TGTGCCAGCAGCCCACTCCAGGGGGCAGATACGCAGTATTTT.